What follows are 16 T cell receptor beta chains derived from one specimen sequenced in a study of T cells after somatic rescue of genetic block. TCRdb's copy holds only in-frame clones and misses some; the assay was immunoSEQ multiplex PCR. The sample yields fewer than 150,000 clones, about nine tenths seen once. Material for sequencing was peripheral blood mononuclear cells (PBMCs). The source is a woman aged 18 to 35.

The V and J genes are TRBV7-9 and TRBJ1-2; D unresolved. The CDR3 totals 14 residues. Trimming left V 4 bases short and J 4 bases short, with 13 bases between. CDR1 is SEHNR, CDR2 FQNEAQ, per germline (reference sequence). The CDR3 region has the DNA TGTGCCAGCAGCTGGATGGGCAGTGTCTATGGCTACACCTTC. It translates to CASSWMGSVYGYTF.

The J gene is TRBJ2-5, the V gene TRBV12-5; TRBD1 matches at 7 bases. Per germline, CDR1 LGHNT and CDR2 FRNRAP. Losses at the gene ends were 4 bases for V and 1 base for J; bases not matched to a gene: 3. The CDR3 is made up of 14 amino acids. The CDR3 loop is CASGSDRAQETQYF. The CDR3 DNA reads TGTGCTAGTGGTTCCGACAGGGCCCAAGAGACCCAGTACTTC.

V is TRBV7-7 and J is TRBJ1-1, with TRBD1 matching 10 bases. The length of the CDR3 is 13 residues. The V gene end was trimmed by 5 bases and the J gene end by 11 bases; junction bases not matched to a gene: 8. CDR1 is SSHAT and CDR2 is FNYEAQ in the germline V gene (reference sequence). The CDR3 DNA reads TGTGCCAGCAGCCCGGGGACAGGGGACGTGGCTTTCTTT. This gives the protein CASSPGTGDVAFF.

This sequence joins TRBV28 and TRBJ2-7; no reliable D call. CDR1 and CDR2 (germline): MDHEN, SYDVKM. The CDR3 loop spans 12 amino acids. Trimming stripped 1 base from V and 4 bases from J, with 5 bases between. CDR3: CASSLFGYEQYF. The CDR3 DNA follows: TGTGCCAGCAGTTTATTTGGGTACGAGCAGTACTTC.

Written as DNA, the CDR3 is TGCGCCAGCAGCCGACCAGGGACAGGGAACACTGAAGCTTTCTTT. Residues: CASSRPGTGNTEAFF. The chain links TRBV4-3 to TRBJ1-1, with 8 bases that match TRBD1. V shed 4 bases and J 1 base; nucleotides not matched to a gene: 5. The CDR3 consists of 15 residues. Germline V gene lookup returns CDR1 LGHNA and CDR2 YSLEER.

The chain employs TRBV7-2 and TRBJ2-5, with D possibly being TRBD1 or TRBD2 (7 bases each). The CDR3 contains 15 residues. Germline CDR1 and CDR2: SGHTA and FQGNSA. The V end was cut by 6 bases, the J end by 1 base, with 15 bases between. The CDR3 DNA is TGTGCCAGCAGTCCGCAGGGGGGGGGCCAAGAGACCCAGTACTTC. Amino acids: CASSPQGGGQETQYF.

The genes are TRBV7-2 and TRBJ1-1; no clear D. Germline loops: CDR1 SGHTA, CDR2 FQGNSA. The CDR3 sequence is 13 residues long. V was cut by 0 bases and J by 5 bases, with 7 bases left in between. As DNA, the CDR3 is TGTGCCAGCAGCTTAGCGCTAGTGACTGAAGCTTTCTTT. Its protein product is CASSLALVTEAFF.

The chain links TRBV11-2 to TRBJ2-7; 7 bases fit TRBD1. Unmatched junction bases numbered 9, after V lost 3 bases and J lost 4 bases. CDR3 length equals 15 residues. The germline gives CDR1 SGHAT, CDR2 FQNNGV. For the CDR3, the DNA is TGTGCCAGCAGCTTCGGATCGGGACAGACTTACGAGCAGTACTTC. It codes for CASSFGSGQTYEQYF.

The gene calls are TRBV5-6 and TRBJ2-7, with 8 positions matching TRBD2. Germline CDR1 and CDR2: SGHDT and YYEEEE. This CDR3 has 14 residues. J was trimmed by 5 bases and V by 3 bases; bases with no gene match: 7. The CDR3 sequence is CASSSWAGGHEQYF. The CDR3 coding sequence is TGTGCCAGCAGCTCCTGGGCGGGGGGCCACGAGCAGTACTTC. Based on the CDR3 plus reference TRBV5-6 and TRBJ2-7, the full variable domain is DAGVTQSPTHLIKTRGQQVTLRCSPKSGHDTVSWYQQALGQGPQFIFQYYEEEERQRGNFPDRFSGHQFPNYSSELNVNALLLGDSALYLCASSSWAGGHEQYFGPGTRLTVT.

This clone was seen a single time. This rearrangement joins TRBV11-2 to TRBJ1-1; D call uncertain. This CDR3 contains 13 residues. V was cut by 1 base and J by 6 bases, with 9 bases left in between. CDR1 and CDR2 from the germline V gene are SGHAT and FQNNGV. Here the CDR3 reads CASSLVSWAEAFF. In DNA, the CDR3 is TGTGCCAGCAGCTTAGTTAGCTGGGCTGAAGCTTTCTTT. Filled out from reference TRBV11-2 and TRBJ1-1, the complete variable domain reads EAGVAQSPRYKIIEKRQSVAFWCNPISGHATLYWYQQILGQGPKLLIQFQNNGVVDDSQLPKDRFSAERLKGVDSTLKIQPAKLEDSAVYLCASSLVSWAEAFFGQGTRLTVV.

In nucleotides, the CDR3 is TGTGCCTGGACCGGGTTCAACGAGCAGTACTTC. Translation: CAWTGFNEQYF. This chain connects TRBV30 to TRBJ2-7; D call uncertain. Germline V CDR1 and CDR2: GTSNPN, SVGIG (reference sequence). V lost 4 bases and J lost 5, with 9 bases in between. CDR3 length: 11 amino acids.

The chain uses TRBV5-1 and TRBJ1-5; weak D call: TRBD1 (6 bases). The CDR3 is 12 residues long. CDR1 is SGHRS and CDR2 is YFSETQ in the germline V gene. V was trimmed by 5 bases and J by 7 bases, leaving 10 bases between them. The CDR3 bases are TGCGCCAGCAGAGGGGGGGAACAGCCCCAGCATTTT. It translates to CASRGGEQPQHF. The entire variable domain, with the rest obtained from reference TRBV5-1 and TRBJ1-5, is as follows: KAGVTQTPRYLIKTRGQQVTLSCSPISGHRSVSWYQQTPGQGLQFLFEYFSETQRNKGNFPGRFSGRQFSNSRSEMNVSTLELGDSALYLCASRGGEQPQHFGDGTRLSIL.

The chain joins TRBV5-4 to TRBJ2-1; D is ambiguous. V gave up 4 bases and J gave up 5 bases, with 7 bases separating them. Per the germline V gene, CDR1 is SGHNT and CDR2 is YYREEE (reference sequence). CDR3 length equals 12 residues. This chain's CDR3 is CASSPRDNEQFF. CDR3 DNA: TGTGCCAGCAGCCCCCGGGACAATGAGCAGTTCTTC.

The chain is built from TRBV4-1 and TRBJ1-5, with D uncertain. In germline, CDR1 is MGHRA, CDR2 YSYEKL. V gave up 4 bases and J gave up 4 bases, with 17 bases separating them. CDR3 length: 16 residues. The CDR3 loop is CASSLHPTVPNQPQHF. Here the CDR3 DNA reads TGCGCCAGCAGCCTCCACCCCACGGTCCCGAATCAGCCCCAGCATTTT.

The rearrangement uses TRBV4-1 and TRBJ1-1, with D possibly being TRBD1 (6 bases). CDR1 is MGHRA and CDR2 is YSYEKL in the germline V gene. The V and J ends lost 0 bases and 2 bases respectively, with 7 bases between them. This CDR3 is 14 amino acids long. The CDR3 region is CASSQEQGNTEAFF. DNA for the CDR3: TGCGCCAGCAGCCAAGAACAGGGAAACACTGAAGCTTTCTTT.

The chain links TRBV6-5 to TRBJ1-2; 7 bases agree with TRBD1. CDR1 MNHEY and CDR2 SVGAGI come from the germline V gene. V was clipped by 6 bases and J by 5 bases; unmatched bases: 9. There are 14 residues in the CDR3. The CDR3 reads CASRAYTGAYGYTF. In DNA form, the CDR3 reads TGTGCCAGCAGGGCCTATACAGGGGCTTATGGCTACACCTTC.